Shown below are 28 T cell receptor beta chains from a single sample sequenced in a study of glioma-infiltrating T cells. Amplification of TCR alpha and beta CDR3 regions from RNA used iRepertoire nested multiplex PCR. TCRdb called the multiplex PCR reads again in MiXCR, with one record for every CDR3 protein. The data contain some 130,000 distinct CDR3 sequences, approximately 26% of them seen just once; the ten biggest clones take up around 28%. Sequencing was performed on glioma tissue, nonneoplastic brain tissue, or PBMCs (not recorded which). All receptors derive from a human donor with low-grade glioma or glioblastoma, undergoing nonglioma brain surgery, or in good health (not recorded which).

This clonotype was picked up many times. The chain combines TRBV20-1 with TRBJ1-5; no clear D. Germline V CDR1 and CDR2: DFQATT, SNEGSKA (reference sequence). This CDR3 contains 16 residues. The V and J ends lost 1 base and 0 bases respectively, with 13 bases between them. CDR3 amino acids: CSARVGSSYSNQPQHF. For the CDR3, the DNA is TGCAGTGCTAGAGTGGGCAGTTCTTATAGCAATCAGCCCCAGCATTTT.

V is TRBV19 and J is TRBJ1-3, with D unclear. The CDR3 length is 17 residues. Germline V CDR1 and CDR2: LNHDA, SQIVND (reference sequence). Trimming removed 3 bases at V and 0 bases at J, with 15 bases between. The CDR3 loop is CASSIIPRHLSGNTIYF. For the CDR3, the DNA is TGTGCCAGTAGTATCATCCCTCGGCATCTCTCTGGAAACACCATATATTTT.

A single count supports this clonotype. Being one base from a much bigger clone, this may be a read error. V is TRBV7-6 and J is TRBJ1-1, with a possible D match to TRBD1 (5 bases). Germline V gene lookup returns CDR1 SGHVS and CDR2 FNYEAQ. The CDR3 has 14 amino acids. V was clipped by 7 bases and J by 1 base, with 13 bases between them. Here the CDR3 reads CASNSGTANTEAFF. CDR3 DNA sequence: TGTGCCAGCAACTCCGGGACGGCGAACACTGAAGCTTTCTTT.

The rearrangement uses TRBV6-1 and TRBJ1-1; 8 bases match TRBD1. From germline, CDR1 is MNHNS and CDR2 SASEGT. The CDR3 extends over 17 amino acids. Unmatched junction bases numbered 12, after V lost 5 bases and J lost 1 base. The CDR3 sequence: CASSPSGAGGRNTEAFF. CDR3 bases: TGTGCCAGCAGTCCATCAGGGGCAGGGGGCCGGAACACTGAAGCTTTCTTT.

Only one count was recorded for this clonotype. The chain recombines TRBV20-1 with TRBJ2-3; tentative D call: TRBD2 (6 bases). This CDR3 region has 13 residues. V lost 5 bases, J lost 10 bases, and 19 bases lay in between. Germline-derived CDR1 and CDR2 are DFQATT and SNEGSKA (reference sequence). The CDR3 loop reads CSAVGDSNEPQYF. The CDR3 DNA is TGCAGTGCTGTAGGGGACTCAAACGAGCCGCAGTATTTT.

Concerning this clonotype: A read error may explain this, as a much larger clone is one base away. V gene TRBV7-9 combines with J gene TRBJ2-3; 11 nucleotides align to TRBD2. The CDR3 covers 15 residues. Germline CDR1 SEHNR, CDR2 FQNEAQ (reference sequence). Unmatched junction bases numbered 5, after V lost 5 bases and J lost 4 bases. CDR3: CASSLSGGGADTQYF. Here the CDR3 DNA reads TGTGCCAGCAGCCTTAGCGGGGGGGGCGCAGATACGCAGTATTTT.

The chain combines TRBV24-1 with TRBJ2-1; D could derive from TRBD1 or TRBD2 (5 bases each). Germline loops: CDR1 KGHDR, CDR2 SFDVKD. Trimming removed 4 bases at V and 0 bases at J, with 9 bases between. The CDR3 runs to 15 residues. The CDR3 spells CATSDPGRSYNEQFF. The CDR3 coding sequence is TGTGCCACCAGTGACCCGGGACGCTCCTACAATGAGCAGTTCTTC.

This chain links TRBV6-5 with TRBJ2-2; a possible D gene is TRBD1 (5 bases). V lost 0 bases and J 4 bases, leaving 12 bases between the germline ends. From germline, CDR1 is MNHEY and CDR2 SVGAGI. The CDR3 length is 16 residues. The CDR3 spells CASSYSSRVATGELFF. CDR3 bases: TGTGCCAGCAGTTACTCGAGCAGGGTGGCCACCGGGGAGCTGTTTTTT.

Points on this clonotype: A read error is possible here, since a much larger clone lies one base away. The rearrangement links TRBV6-6 to TRBJ2-1; 14 bases align to TRBD2. Germline lookup yields CDR1 MNHNY and CDR2 SVGAGI (reference sequence). CDR3 size: 16 residues. CDR3 amino acids: CARSYSGTSGGSEQFF. The CDR3, as DNA: TGTGCCAGAAGTTACTCGGGGACTAGCGGGGGTAGTGAGCAGTTCTTC.

This clonotype was counted at least ten times. The chain is built from TRBV6-6 and TRBJ2-1, with D unclear. This CDR3 has 13 amino acids. The germline CDR1 and CDR2 sequences are MNHNY and SVGAGI (reference sequence). The V and J ends lost 0 bases and 7 bases respectively, with 7 bases between them. The CDR3, as DNA: TGTGCCAGCAGTTACTCGAGTAAAAATGAGCAGTTCTTC. It specifies CASSYSSKNEQFF.

This clonotype was recorded a few times. The gene calls are TRBV12-3 or TRBV12-4 and TRBJ2-1; TRBD2 might be the D (7 bases). CDR3 size: 15 residues. V was cut by 1 base and J by 2 bases, with 9 bases left in between. The CDR3 sequence: CASSLGGGPYNEQFF. Written as DNA, the CDR3 is TGTGCCAGCAGTTTAGGGGGGGGCCCCTACAATGAGCAGTTCTTC.

This clonotype has only a few counts. The gene calls are TRBV6-6 and TRBJ2-3, with 7 nucleotides matching TRBD2. V lost 7 bases and J lost 1; bases outside the gene matches: 11. The CDR3 spans 16 residues. Germline lookup yields CDR1 MNHNY and CDR2 SVGAGI (reference sequence). The CDR3 DNA sequence: TGTGCCAGCAACCTAGGGCCTAGCGGTGGCACAGATACGCAGTATTTT. Translated, it gives CASNLGPSGGTDTQYF.

This clonotype was counted at least ten times. V and J are TRBV28 and TRBJ2-5, with 10 bases identical to TRBD2. J was trimmed by 5 bases and V by 6 bases; bases with no gene match: 6. The length of the CDR3 is 14 residues. Germline lookup yields CDR1 MDHEN and CDR2 SYDVKM. In DNA form, the CDR3 reads TGTGCCAGCAGCGGTACTAGCGGGGTGGAGACCCAGTACTTC. Translated, it gives CASSGTSGVETQYF.

Only a few counts were recorded for this clonotype. V is TRBV3-1 and J is TRBJ2-3; possible D gene TRBD2, 6 bases. Germline CDR1 LGHDT, CDR2 YNNKEL (reference sequence). The CDR3 has 17 amino acids. With 4 bases removed from V and 0 bases from J, the gap between germline ends came to 17 bases. CDR3 coding DNA: TGTGCCAGCAGCCTCTCTCTTCGGGGGAGAAGCACAGATACGCAGTATTTT. The encoded protein is CASSLSLRGRSTDTQYF.

The chain carries TRBV19 and TRBJ1-1; 10 bases line up with TRBD1. CDR3 length: 15 amino acids. The V segment lost 6 bases and the J segment 3 bases; nucleotides outside the gene matches: 7. Per germline, CDR1 LNHDA and CDR2 SQIVND (reference sequence). Written as DNA, the CDR3 is TGTGCCAGTAGATTGACAGGGGGCTCGGACACTGAAGCTTTCTTT. Encoded protein: CASRLTGGSDTEAFF.

The CDR3 DNA sequence: TGCAGTGCCCTAAGGGGACAGGGGCCTTATGGCTACACCTTC. Its protein product is CSALRGQGPYGYTF. This rearrangement joins TRBV20-1 to TRBJ1-2; 10 nucleotides align to TRBD1. Germline CDR1 reads DFQATT; CDR2 reads SNEGSKA (reference sequence). With 6 bases clipped from V and 5 bases from J, the junction kept 9 bases outside the gene matches. CDR3 length: 14 residues.

This rearrangement joins TRBV15 to TRBJ2-3; 9 nucleotides align to TRBD1. The V and J ends lost 5 bases and 4 bases, in that order; junction bases with no gene match: 10. CDR1 and CDR2 (germline): LNHNV, YYDKDF (reference sequence). The CDR3 has 16 residues. The CDR3 loop is CATSVDGTGLPDTQYF. DNA of the CDR3: TGTGCCACCAGCGTAGACGGGACAGGGCTCCCAGATACGCAGTATTTT.

This clonotype has only a few counts. The V call is TRBV7-7, the J call TRBJ2-7; D possibly corresponds to TRBD1 (5 bases). CDR1 SSHAT and CDR2 FNYEAQ come from the germline V gene (reference sequence). The V gene lost 3 bases and the J gene lost 7 bases, with 7 bases spanning the gap. This CDR3 is built from 11 residues. The CDR3 bases are TGTGCCAGCAGCTTCCAGGGAGAGCAGTACGTC. Translation: CASSFQGEQYV.

This clonotype has a handful of counts. This chain connects TRBV7-8 to TRBJ2-5, with TRBD1 matching 9 bases. CDR1 and CDR2 (germline): SGHVS, FQNEAQ. The CDR3 has 14 residues. The trim removed 1 base at V and 5 bases at J, leaving 2 bases unmatched. The CDR3 region is CASSLDRGQETQYF. In nucleotides, the CDR3 is TGTGCCAGCAGCTTAGACAGGGGGCAGGAGACCCAGTACTTC. Drawing the rest from reference TRBV7-8 and TRBJ2-5, the complete variable domain is GAGVSQSPRYKVAKRGQDVALRCDPISGHVSLFWYQQALGQGPEFLTYFQNEAQLDKSGLPSDRFFAERPEGSVSTLKIQRTQQEDSAVYLCASSLDRGQETQYFGPGTRLLVL.

Only a few counts were recorded for this clonotype. The CDR3 DNA sequence: TGTGCCAGCAGCTGGGGCAGGGATCAGCCCCAGCATTTT. Translation gives CASSWGRDQPQHF. This chain links TRBV11-2 with TRBJ1-5, with a tentative D call TRBD1 (5 bases). Germline V gene lookup returns CDR1 SGHAT and CDR2 FQNNGV. V dropped 4 bases and J dropped 5 bases, with 9 bases sitting between them. CDR3 length: 13 residues.

The chain recombines TRBV30 with TRBJ1-2; D gene uncertain. The germline V gene has CDR1 GTSNPN and CDR2 SVGIG (reference sequence). The CDR3 contains 13 residues. V gave up 7 bases and J gave up 4 bases, with 16 bases separating them. DNA for the CDR3: TGTGCCTCCTCCAAACAAGTGAGCTATGGCTACACCTTC. It yields the protein CASSKQVSYGYTF. Full variable domain (outside the CDR3, taken from reference TRBV30 and TRBJ1-2): SQTIHQWPATLVQPVGSPLSLECTVEGTSNPNLYWYRQAAGRGLQLLFYSVGIGQISSEVPQNLSASRPQDRQFILSSKKLLLSDSGFYLCASSKQVSYGYTFGSGTRLTVV.

This clonotype was observed many times. V is TRBV27 and J is TRBJ1-5, with D unclear. The CDR3 is 13 residues long. V lost 3 bases to trimming and J lost 3 bases, with 6 bases between them. Germline CDR1 is MNHEY and CDR2 is SMNVEV (reference sequence). The CDR3 sequence: CASSLVINQPQHF. The CDR3 nucleotides read TGTGCCAGCAGTTTGGTCATCAATCAGCCCCAGCATTTT.

J is TRBJ1-1 and V is TRBV19; maybe TRBD1 (5 bases). This CDR3 has 16 amino acids. Trimming shortened V by 7 bases and J by 1 base, and 19 bases separated the two germline ends. Germline-derived CDR1 and CDR2 are LNHDA and SQIVND (reference sequence). The CDR3 region is CASTTGPSSKNTEAFF. In nucleotides, the CDR3 is TGTGCCAGTACCACGGGACCGTCGTCAAAGAACACTGAAGCTTTCTTT.

Comments on this clonotype: The CDR3 ends on some other residue instead of the conserved phenylalanine or tryptophan, so this is likely a read error. The rearrangement links TRBV6-6 to TRBJ1-1; D not resolved. The V end was cut by 0 bases, the J end by 1 base, with 9 bases between. The CDR3 is 15 amino acids. Per the germline V gene, CDR1 is MNHNY and CDR2 is SVGAGI (reference sequence). The chain's CDR3 is CASSYSRVPNTEAFS. The DNA for the CDR3 is TGTGCCAGCAGTTACTCTAGGGTTCCGAACACTGAAGCTTTCTCT.

This chain links TRBV24-1 with TRBJ1-1, with D perhaps TRBD1 (6 bases). The germline V gene has CDR1 KGHDR and CDR2 SFDVKD. The germline V and J ends were trimmed by 8 bases and 1 base, with 16 bases remaining between them. The CDR3 extends over 15 amino acids. The CDR3 spells CATTEGGGGNTEAFF. The CDR3 nucleotides read TGTGCCACCACCGAGGGGGGAGGGGGGAACACTGAAGCTTTCTTT.

The rearrangement uses TRBV6-4 and TRBJ1-1; TRBD1 agrees at 12 bases. The germline CDR1 and CDR2 sequences are MRHNA and SNTAGT. Trimming took 6 bases from V and 8 from J; bases not matched to a gene: 4. The CDR3 has 13 residues. CDR3 sequence (DNA): TGTGCCAGCAGCGGGGGGACAGGGGGCGAAGCTTTCTTT. Translation: CASSGGTGGEAFF.

There are many counts of this clonotype. The V call is TRBV15, the J call TRBJ2-2; no clear D gene. The CDR3 loop spans 13 amino acids. Germline CDR1 reads LNHNV; CDR2 reads YYDKDF (reference sequence). V was shortened by 8 bases and J by 3 bases, with 10 bases between the two germline ends. The CDR3 coding sequence is TGTGCCACCGGACGGGCCTACACCGGGGAGCTGTTTTTT. Protein sequence: CATGRAYTGELFF.

This clonotype was seen many times. The V and J genes are TRBV11-2 and TRBJ1-4; 7 bases align to TRBD1. The germline V gene has CDR1 SGHAT and CDR2 FQNNGV. Trimming took 4 bases from V and 6 from J; bases not matched to a gene: 8. The CDR3 spans 15 residues. The CDR3 here is CASSSPQGYYEKLFF. The CDR3, as DNA: TGTGCCAGCAGCTCACCACAGGGGTACTATGAAAAACTGTTTTTT.